This T cell receptor (beta chain) was captured in a study of molecular identifiers for immune sequencing clone quantification. Findings and limits, study-wide: Beyond 20 RNA copies, clones held over 97% of effector molecules, compared with under 1% in naive cells.

It was with previously described methods and listed TCR primers that bulk TCR libraries were made. TCRdb used MiXCR to reprocess the PCR reads, holding one entry per CDR3 protein. The sample consists of more than 250,000 distinct CDR3 sequences, roughly a fifth of them appearing once. Germline V gene sequence: CDR1 MNHNY, CDR2 SVGAGI (reference sequence). The CDR3 is 13 residues long. On this clonotype itself: No antigen is known for it. A read error may explain this, as a much larger clone is one base away.

Input for naive CD8 libraries was roughly 20,000 to 1,000,000 sorted cells; the RNA fraction used was 10%, 30% or 50%. The TCR was taken from a human donor in good health. Some libraries in this study had Jurkat cell RNA spiked in. The sequencing input was naive CD8+ T cells from blood, with Jurkat cell RNA spiked in. Noted subset: FACS-sorted CD8+CD4-CCR7+CD45RA+ naive T cells. V gene TRBV6-6 combines with J gene TRBJ2-1, with TRBD1 identical over 8 bases. In nucleotides, the CDR3 is TGTGCCAGCAGTTTCGACAGGGGAAATGAGCGGTTCTTC. Protein: CASSFDRGNERFF.